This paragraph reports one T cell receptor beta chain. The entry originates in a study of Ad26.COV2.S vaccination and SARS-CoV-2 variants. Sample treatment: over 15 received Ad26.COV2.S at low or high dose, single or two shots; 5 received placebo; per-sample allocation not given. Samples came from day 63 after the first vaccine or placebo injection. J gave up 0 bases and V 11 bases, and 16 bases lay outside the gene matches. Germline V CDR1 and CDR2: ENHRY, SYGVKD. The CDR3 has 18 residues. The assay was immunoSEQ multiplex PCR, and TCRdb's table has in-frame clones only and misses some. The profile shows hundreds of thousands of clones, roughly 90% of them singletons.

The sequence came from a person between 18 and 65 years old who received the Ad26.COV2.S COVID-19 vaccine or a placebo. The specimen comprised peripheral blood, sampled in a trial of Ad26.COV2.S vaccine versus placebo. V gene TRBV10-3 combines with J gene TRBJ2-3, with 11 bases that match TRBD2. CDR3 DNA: TGTGCCGTTATCGCCGGGACTAGCGGATTAACTAGCACAGATACGCAGTATTTT. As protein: CAVIAGTSGLTSTDTQYF.